The clone carrying this T cell receptor (beta chain) was detected only a few times. A read error may be the cause here, since a much bigger clone is one base away. Each CDR3 protein is one row after TCRdb ran MiXCR on the 5' RACE reads. The sample has some 66,000 distinct CDR3 sequences, 4.5% seen once. The sample belongs to a study of neurological immune-mediated disorders. Trimming removed 0 bases from V and 2 bases from J, with 8 bases in between. This CDR3 is 14 amino acids long. Per germline, CDR1 SGHRS and CDR2 YFSETQ. The rearrangement links TRBV5-1 to TRBJ1-2; no clear D. This TCR derives from a man in his thirties or forties with multiple sclerosis. The sample consisted of PBMCs. The CDR3 protein is CASSLGRSNYGYTF. CDR3 DNA: TGCGCCAGCAGCTTGGGCAGATCAAACTATGGCTACACCTTC.